Presented here are 5 T cell receptor beta chains from one specimen sequenced in a study of CD8+ T cells in alopecia areata. cDNA reverse transcribed from extracted RNA served as the sequencing template. Some clones are missing from TCRdb's copy, which holds only in-frame ones; the method was immunoSEQ multiplex PCR. The sample yields some 88,000 clones, about 40% seen once. As for treatment: oral pan-JAK inhibitor, 5-10 mg twice daily. Specimen: CD8+ T cells sorted from blood, collected at week 24, from a patient treated with tofacitinib. The receptors shown here come from a human donor with alopecia areata.

V is TRBV5-1 and J is TRBJ1-1; 8 bases are a match to TRBD1. V lost 7 bases and J lost 3; bases outside the gene matches: 20. The length of the CDR3 is 18 residues. Germline assignment: CDR1 SGHRS and CDR2 YFSETQ. The CDR3 protein is CASLPGRTGTIVDTEAFF. The CDR3, as DNA: TGCGCCAGCCTGCCCGGTAGGACAGGGACTATCGTTGACACTGAAGCTTTCTTT.

This chain joins TRBV11-2 and TRBJ2-7, with D possibly matching TRBD2 (6 bases). V gave up 4 bases and J gave up 3 bases, with 13 bases separating them. The germline V gene encodes CDR1 SGHAT and CDR2 FQNNGV. This CDR3 is built from 14 residues. In nucleotides, the CDR3 is TGTGCCAGCAGCTGGGGGGAAGTGTACTACGAGCAGTACTTC. Its translation: CASSWGEVYYEQYF.

The chain links TRBV7-6 to TRBJ1-1; 8 bases map to TRBD1. After removal of 2 bases from V and 4 bases from J, the junction contained 9 bases not matched to a gene. This CDR3 region has 16 residues. Per the germline V gene, CDR1 is SGHVS and CDR2 is FNYEAQ. Here the CDR3 DNA reads TGTGCCAGCAGCTTAACGGCAGGGGGCTGGGGCACTGAAGCTTTCTTT. Its translation: CASSLTAGGWGTEAFF. The entire variable domain, with the rest obtained from reference TRBV7-6 and TRBJ1-1, is as follows: GAGVSQSPRYKVTKRGQDVALRCDPISGHVSLYWYRQALGQGPEFLTYFNYEAQQDKSGLPNDRFSAERPEGSISTLTIQRTEQRDSAMYRCASSLTAGGWGTEAFFGQGTRLTVV.

This chain joins TRBV4-1 and TRBJ2-1; 10 bases line up with TRBD2. This CDR3 spans 16 amino acids. CDR1 MGHRA and CDR2 YSYEKL come from the germline V gene. The ends lost 0 bases at V and 9 bases at J; junction bases unmatched: 8. The CDR3 DNA follows: TGCGCCAGCAGCCAAGACGGTAGCGGGAGGAGCATTGAGCAGTTCTTC. Translated: CASSQDGSGRSIEQFF.

The J gene is TRBJ1-2, the V gene TRBV7-2; TRBD1 matches at 11 bases. J gave up 4 bases and V 3 bases, and 1 base lay outside the gene matches. Per germline, CDR1 SGHTA and CDR2 FQGNSA. This CDR3 is 14 amino acids long. As DNA, the CDR3 is TGTGCCAGCAGCTTTGGGACAGGGGGCTATGGCTACACCTTC. This encodes CASSFGTGGYGYTF.